This T cell receptor beta chain emerged from a study of cytomegalovirus exposure and HLA in healthy donors. Study-level findings and limits: An analysis was carried out later, and it reportedly showed fewer N-insertions in an Asian-associated ancestry cluster than the approximately 700-donor mean. Later work found most CMV-associated TCR beta chains apparently HLA-restricted.

In regard to this clone: The antigen is unknown.

The CDR3 is 15 amino acids. Germline V gene data show CDR1 as SGHNT and CDR2 as YYREEE (reference sequence). V lost 0 bases and J lost 2; bases outside the gene matches: 4. Use of 60 Vbeta and 13 Jbeta primers characterized the PCR. The data were produced by immunoSEQ multiplex PCR, yet TCRdb's version contains in-frame clones alone and is incomplete. The sample has roughly 140,000 clones, roughly 80% seen once. The chain links TRBV5-4 to TRBJ2-7; TRBD1 aligns across 8 bases. The receptor was isolated from a man in his forties in good health and CMV-seropositive. The sequenced sample was PBMCs. The CDR3 protein is CASSLDGQGAYEQYF. CDR3 DNA sequence: TGTGCCAGCAGCTTGGATGGACAGGGAGCCTACGAGCAGTACTTC.